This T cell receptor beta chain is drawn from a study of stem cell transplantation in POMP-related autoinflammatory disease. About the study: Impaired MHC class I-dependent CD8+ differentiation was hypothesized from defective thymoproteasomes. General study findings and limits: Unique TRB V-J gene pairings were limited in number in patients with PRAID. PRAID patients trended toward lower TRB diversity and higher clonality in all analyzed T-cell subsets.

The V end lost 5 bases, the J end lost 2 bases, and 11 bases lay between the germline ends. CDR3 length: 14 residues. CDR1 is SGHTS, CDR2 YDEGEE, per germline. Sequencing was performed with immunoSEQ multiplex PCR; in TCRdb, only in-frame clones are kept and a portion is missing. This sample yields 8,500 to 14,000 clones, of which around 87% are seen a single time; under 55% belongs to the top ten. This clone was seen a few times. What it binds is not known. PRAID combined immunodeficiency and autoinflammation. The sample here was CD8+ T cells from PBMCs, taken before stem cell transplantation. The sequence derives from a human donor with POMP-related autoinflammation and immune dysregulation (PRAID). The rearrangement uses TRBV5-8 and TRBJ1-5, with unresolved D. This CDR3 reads CASSSGVGNQPQHF. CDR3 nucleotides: TGTGCCAGCAGTTCGGGTGTGGGCAATCAGCCCCAGCATTTT.